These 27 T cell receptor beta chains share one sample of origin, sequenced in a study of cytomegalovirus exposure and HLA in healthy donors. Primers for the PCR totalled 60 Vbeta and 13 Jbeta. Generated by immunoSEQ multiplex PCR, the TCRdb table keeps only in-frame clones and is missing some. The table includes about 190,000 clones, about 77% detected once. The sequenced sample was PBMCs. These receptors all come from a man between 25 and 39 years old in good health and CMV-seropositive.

CDR3 in amino acids: CASSQQGAGTEAFF. DNA for the CDR3: TGTGCCAGCAGCCAACAGGGGGCAGGGACTGAAGCTTTCTTT. This chain connects TRBV7-3 to TRBJ1-1, with 9 bases matching TRBD1. With V trimmed by 5 bases and J by 5 bases, 6 bases remained unmatched. This CDR3 is 14 amino acids long. The germline gives CDR1 SGHTA, CDR2 FQGTGA.

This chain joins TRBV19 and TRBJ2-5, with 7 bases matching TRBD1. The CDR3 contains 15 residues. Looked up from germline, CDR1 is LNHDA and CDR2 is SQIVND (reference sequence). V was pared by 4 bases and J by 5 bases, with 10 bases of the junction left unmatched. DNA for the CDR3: TGTGCCAGTAGTACCTCAAGACAGGGCTGGGAGACCCAGTACTTC. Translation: CASSTSRQGWETQYF.

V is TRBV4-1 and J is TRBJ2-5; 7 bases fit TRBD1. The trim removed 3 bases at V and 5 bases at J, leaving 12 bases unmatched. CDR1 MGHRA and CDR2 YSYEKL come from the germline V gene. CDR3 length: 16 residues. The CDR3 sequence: CASSHNNRGSGETQYF. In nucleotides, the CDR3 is TGCGCCAGCAGCCACAATAACAGGGGTTCGGGCGAGACCCAGTACTTC.

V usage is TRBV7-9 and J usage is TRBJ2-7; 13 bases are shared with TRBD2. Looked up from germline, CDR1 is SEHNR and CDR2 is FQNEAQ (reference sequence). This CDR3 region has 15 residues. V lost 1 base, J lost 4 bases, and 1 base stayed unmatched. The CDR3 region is CASSLVGLAGYEQYF. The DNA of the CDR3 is TGTGCCAGCAGCTTAGTGGGACTAGCGGGGTACGAGCAGTACTTC.

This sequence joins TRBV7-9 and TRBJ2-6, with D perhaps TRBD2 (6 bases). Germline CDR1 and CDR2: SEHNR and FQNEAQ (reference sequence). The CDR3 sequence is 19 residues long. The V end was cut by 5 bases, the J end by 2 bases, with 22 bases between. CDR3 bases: TGTGCCAGCAGCCAAACCCTTGGGACTGATAAGGCTGGGGCCAACGTCCTGACTTTC. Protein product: CASSQTLGTDKAGANVLTF. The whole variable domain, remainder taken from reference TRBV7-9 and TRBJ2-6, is DTGVSQNPRHKITKRGQNVTFRCDPISEHNRLYWYRQTLGQGPEFLTYFQNEAQLEKSRLLSDRFSAERPKGSFSTLEIQRTEQGDSAMYLCASSQTLGTDKAGANVLTFGAGSRLTVL.

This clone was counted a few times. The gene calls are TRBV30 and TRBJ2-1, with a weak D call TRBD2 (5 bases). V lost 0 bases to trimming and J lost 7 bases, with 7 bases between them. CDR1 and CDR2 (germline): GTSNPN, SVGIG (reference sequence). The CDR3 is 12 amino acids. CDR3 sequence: CAWSVRGNEQFF. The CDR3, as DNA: TGTGCCTGGAGTGTACGAGGGAATGAGCAGTTCTTC.

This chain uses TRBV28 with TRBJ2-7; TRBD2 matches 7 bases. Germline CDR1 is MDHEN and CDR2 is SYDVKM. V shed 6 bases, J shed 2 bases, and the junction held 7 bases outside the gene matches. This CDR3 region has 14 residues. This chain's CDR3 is CASSPGLGPYEQYF. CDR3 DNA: TGTGCCAGCAGCCCCGGACTAGGGCCCTACGAGCAGTACTTC. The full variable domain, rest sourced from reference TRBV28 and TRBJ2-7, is DVKVTQSSRYLVKRTGEKVFLECVQDMDHENMFWYRQDPGLGLRLIYFSYDVKMKEKGDIPEGYSVSREKKERFSLILESASTNQTSMYLCASSPGLGPYEQYFGPGTRLTVT.

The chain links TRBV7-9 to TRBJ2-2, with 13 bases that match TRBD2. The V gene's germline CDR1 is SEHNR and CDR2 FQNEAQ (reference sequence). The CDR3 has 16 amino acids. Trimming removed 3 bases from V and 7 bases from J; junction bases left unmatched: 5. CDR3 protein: CASSFGGLAGVGELFF. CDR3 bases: TGTGCCAGCAGCTTCGGCGGACTAGCGGGGGTCGGGGAGCTGTTTTTT. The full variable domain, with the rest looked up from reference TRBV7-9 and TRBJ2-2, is DTGVSQNPRHKITKRGQNVTFRCDPISEHNRLYWYRQTLGQGPEFLTYFQNEAQLEKSRLLSDRFSAERPKGSFSTLEIQRTEQGDSAMYLCASSFGGLAGVGELFFGEGSRLTVL.

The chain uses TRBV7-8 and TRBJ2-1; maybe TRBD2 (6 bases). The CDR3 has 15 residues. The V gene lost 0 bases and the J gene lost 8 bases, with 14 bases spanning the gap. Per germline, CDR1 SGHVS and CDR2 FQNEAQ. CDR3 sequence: CASSLATSSVYEQFF. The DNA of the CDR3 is TGTGCCAGCAGCTTAGCGACTAGTTCCGTTTATGAGCAGTTCTTC.

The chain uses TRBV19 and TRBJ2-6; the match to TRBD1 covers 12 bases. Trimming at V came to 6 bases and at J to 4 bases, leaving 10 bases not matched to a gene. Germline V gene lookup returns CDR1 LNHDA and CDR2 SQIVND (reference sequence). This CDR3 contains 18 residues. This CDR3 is CASRGWGQGASGANVLTF. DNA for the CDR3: TGTGCCAGTAGGGGATGGGGACAGGGGGCTTCAGGGGCCAACGTCCTGACTTTC.

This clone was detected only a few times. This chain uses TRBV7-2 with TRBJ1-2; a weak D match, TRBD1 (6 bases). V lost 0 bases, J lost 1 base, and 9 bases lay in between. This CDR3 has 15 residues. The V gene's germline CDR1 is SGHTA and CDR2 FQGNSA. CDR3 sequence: CASSLADRLNYGYTF. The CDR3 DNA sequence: TGTGCCAGCAGCTTAGCTGACAGGCTTAACTATGGCTACACCTTC. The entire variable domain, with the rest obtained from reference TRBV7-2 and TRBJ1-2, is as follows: GAGVSQSPSNKVTEKGKDVELRCDPISGHTALYWYRQSLGQGLEFLIYFQGNSAPDKSGLPSDRFSAERTGGSVSTLTIQRTQQEDSAVYLCASSLADRLNYGYTFGSGTRLTVV.

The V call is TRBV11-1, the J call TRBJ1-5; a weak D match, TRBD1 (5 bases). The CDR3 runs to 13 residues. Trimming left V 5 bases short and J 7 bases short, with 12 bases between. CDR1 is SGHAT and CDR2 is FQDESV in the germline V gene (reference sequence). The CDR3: CASSQGVRQPQHF. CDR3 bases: TGTGCCAGCAGCCAAGGGGTTAGGCAGCCCCAGCATTTT.

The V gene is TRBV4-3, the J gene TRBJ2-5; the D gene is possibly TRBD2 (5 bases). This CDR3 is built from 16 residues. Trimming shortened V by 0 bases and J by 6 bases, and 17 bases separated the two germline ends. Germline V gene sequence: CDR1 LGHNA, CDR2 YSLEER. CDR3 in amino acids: CASSQERESLAKTQYF. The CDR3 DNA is TGCGCCAGCAGCCAAGAAAGGGAATCGTTAGCGAAGACCCAGTACTTC.

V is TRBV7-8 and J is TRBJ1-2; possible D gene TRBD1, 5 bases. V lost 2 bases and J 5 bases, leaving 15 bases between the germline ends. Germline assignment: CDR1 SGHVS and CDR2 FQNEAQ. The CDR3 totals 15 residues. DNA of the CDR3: TGTGCCAGCAGCTTAACCGCCAGGGAGGAGTATGGCTACACCTTC. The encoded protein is CASSLTAREEYGYTF.

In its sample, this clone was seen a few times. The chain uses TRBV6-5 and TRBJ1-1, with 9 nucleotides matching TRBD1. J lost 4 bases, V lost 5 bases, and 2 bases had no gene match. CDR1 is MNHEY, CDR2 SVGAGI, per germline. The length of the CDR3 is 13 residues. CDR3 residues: CASSRQGVTEAFF. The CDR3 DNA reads TGTGCCAGCAGTCGACAGGGGGTCACTGAAGCTTTCTTT.

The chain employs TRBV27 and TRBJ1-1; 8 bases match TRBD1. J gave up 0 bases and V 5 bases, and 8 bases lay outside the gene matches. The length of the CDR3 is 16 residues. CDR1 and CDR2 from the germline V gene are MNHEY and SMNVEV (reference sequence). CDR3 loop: CASSLRTGYMNTEAFF. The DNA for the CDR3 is TGTGCCAGCAGTCTACGGACAGGGTACATGAACACTGAAGCTTTCTTT.

The CDR3 is CASRTGISSYNEQFF. In DNA, the CDR3 is TGTGCCAGTAGGACCGGGATAAGCTCCTACAATGAGCAGTTCTTC. The chain links TRBV19 to TRBJ2-1; D may be TRBD2 (5 bases). The germline CDR1 and CDR2 sequences are LNHDA and SQIVND (reference sequence). Trimming took off 6 bases at V and 0 bases at J, with 12 bases between the two ends. The CDR3 runs 15 residues.

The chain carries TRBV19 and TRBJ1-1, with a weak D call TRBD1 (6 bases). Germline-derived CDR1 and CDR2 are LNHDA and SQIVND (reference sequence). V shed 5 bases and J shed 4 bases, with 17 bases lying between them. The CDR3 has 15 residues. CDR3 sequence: CASSSTGSVPTEAFF. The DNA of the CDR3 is TGTGCCAGTAGTTCAACAGGGTCGGTCCCCACTGAAGCTTTCTTT.

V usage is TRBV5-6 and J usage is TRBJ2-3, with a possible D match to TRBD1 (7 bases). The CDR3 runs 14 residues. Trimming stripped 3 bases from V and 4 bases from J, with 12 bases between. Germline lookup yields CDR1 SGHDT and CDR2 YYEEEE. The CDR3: CASSSGGTADTQYF. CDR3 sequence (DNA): TGTGCCAGCAGCTCTGGGGGGACAGCAGATACGCAGTATTTT.

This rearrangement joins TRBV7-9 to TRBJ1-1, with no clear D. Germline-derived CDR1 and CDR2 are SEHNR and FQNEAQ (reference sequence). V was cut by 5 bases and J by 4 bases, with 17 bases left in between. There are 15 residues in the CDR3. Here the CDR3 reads CASSPVTLAGTEAFF. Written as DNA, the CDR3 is TGTGCCAGCAGCCCTGTGACGCTTGCAGGCACTGAAGCTTTCTTT.

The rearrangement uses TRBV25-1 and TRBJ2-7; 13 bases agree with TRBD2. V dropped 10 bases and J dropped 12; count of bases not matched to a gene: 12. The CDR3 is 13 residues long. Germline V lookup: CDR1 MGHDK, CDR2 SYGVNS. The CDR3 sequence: CAIPGLAGPRPYF. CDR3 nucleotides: TGTGCCATCCCGGGACTAGCGGGACCGCGGCCGTACTTC.

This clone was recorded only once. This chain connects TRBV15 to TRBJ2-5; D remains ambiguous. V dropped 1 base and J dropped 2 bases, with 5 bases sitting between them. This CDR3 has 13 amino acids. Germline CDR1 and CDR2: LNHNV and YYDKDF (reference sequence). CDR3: CATSRGPQETQYF. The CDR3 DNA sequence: TGTGCCACCAGCAGAGGGCCGCAAGAGACCCAGTACTTC.

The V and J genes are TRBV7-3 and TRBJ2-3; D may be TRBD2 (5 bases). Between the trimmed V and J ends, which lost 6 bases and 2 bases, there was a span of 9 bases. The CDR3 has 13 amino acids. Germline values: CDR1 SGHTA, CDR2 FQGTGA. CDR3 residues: CASRRTYTDTQYF. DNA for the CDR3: TGTGCCAGCAGACGGACTTACACAGATACGCAGTATTTT.

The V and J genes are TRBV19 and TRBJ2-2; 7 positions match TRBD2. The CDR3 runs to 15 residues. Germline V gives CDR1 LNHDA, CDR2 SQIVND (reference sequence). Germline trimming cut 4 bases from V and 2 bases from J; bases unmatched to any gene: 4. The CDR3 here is CASSTRLANTGELFF. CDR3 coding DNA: TGTGCCAGTAGTACCAGACTAGCTAACACCGGGGAGCTGTTTTTT.

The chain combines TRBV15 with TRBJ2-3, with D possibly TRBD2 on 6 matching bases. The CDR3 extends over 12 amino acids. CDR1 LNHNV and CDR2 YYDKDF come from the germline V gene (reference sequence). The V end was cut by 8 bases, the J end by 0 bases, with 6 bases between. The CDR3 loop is CATGGSTDTQYF. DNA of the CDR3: TGTGCCACCGGGGGGAGCACAGATACGCAGTATTTT.

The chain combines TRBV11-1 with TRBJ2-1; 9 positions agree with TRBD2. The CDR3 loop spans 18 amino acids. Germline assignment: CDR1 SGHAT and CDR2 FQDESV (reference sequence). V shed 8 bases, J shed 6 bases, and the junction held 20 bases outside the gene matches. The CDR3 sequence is CASQRGNSGRGAGNEQFF. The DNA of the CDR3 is TGTGCCAGCCAACGCGGCAATAGCGGGAGAGGGGCAGGCAATGAGCAGTTCTTC.

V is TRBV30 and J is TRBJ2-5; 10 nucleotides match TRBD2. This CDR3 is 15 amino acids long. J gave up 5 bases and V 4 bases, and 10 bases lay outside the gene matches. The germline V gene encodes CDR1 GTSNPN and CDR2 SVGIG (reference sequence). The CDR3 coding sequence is TGTGCCTGGAACGAAGCGGGGGGGGCGTGGGAGACCCAGTACTTC. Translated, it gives CAWNEAGGAWETQYF.